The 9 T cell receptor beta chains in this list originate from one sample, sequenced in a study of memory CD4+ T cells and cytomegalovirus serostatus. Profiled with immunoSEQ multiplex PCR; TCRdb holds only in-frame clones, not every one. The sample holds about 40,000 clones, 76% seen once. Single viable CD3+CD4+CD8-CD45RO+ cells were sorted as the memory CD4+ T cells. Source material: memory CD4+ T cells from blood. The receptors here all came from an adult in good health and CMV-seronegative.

Here the CDR3 reads CASSLMDSQQVGRAGTQYF. For the CDR3, the DNA is TGTGCCAGCAGCTTAATGGATTCCCAGCAAGTGGGCAGGGCAGGGACCCAGTACTTC. The chain uses TRBV5-5 and TRBJ2-5; a weak D match, TRBD1 (5 bases). Germline CDR1 SGHKS, CDR2 YYEKEE (reference sequence). CDR3 length: 19 amino acids. Trimming removed 2 bases from V and 7 bases from J, with 30 bases in between. The whole variable domain, filled in from reference TRBV5-5 and TRBJ2-5, reads DAGVTQSPTHLIKTRGQQVTLRCSPISGHKSVSWYQQVLGQGPQFIFQYYEKEERGRGNFPDRFSARQFPNYSSELNVNALLLGDSALYLCASSLMDSQQVGRAGTQYFGPGTRLLVL.

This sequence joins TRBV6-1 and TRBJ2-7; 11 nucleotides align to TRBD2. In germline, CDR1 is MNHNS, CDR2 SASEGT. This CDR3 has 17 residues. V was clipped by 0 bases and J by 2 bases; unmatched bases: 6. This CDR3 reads CASSEAATSGVTYEQYF. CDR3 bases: TGTGCCAGCAGTGAAGCTGCGACTAGCGGGGTCACCTACGAGCAGTACTTC.

In DNA, the CDR3 is TGTGCCAGCACCTCGTCCCCCTCTGGAAACACCATATATTTT. Translation: CASTSSPSGNTIYF. The V and J genes are TRBV6-1 and TRBJ1-3; D call uncertain. In germline, CDR1 is MNHNS, CDR2 SASEGT. V lost 7 bases to trimming and J lost 0 bases, with 10 bases between them. The CDR3 contains 14 residues.

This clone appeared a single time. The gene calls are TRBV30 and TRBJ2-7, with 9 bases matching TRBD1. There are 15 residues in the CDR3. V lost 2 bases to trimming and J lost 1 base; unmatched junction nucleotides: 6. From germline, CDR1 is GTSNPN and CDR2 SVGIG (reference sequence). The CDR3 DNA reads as TGTGCCTGGAGTTTAAGGGGACAGGGTTCCTACGAGCAGTACTTC. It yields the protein CAWSLRGQGSYEQYF.

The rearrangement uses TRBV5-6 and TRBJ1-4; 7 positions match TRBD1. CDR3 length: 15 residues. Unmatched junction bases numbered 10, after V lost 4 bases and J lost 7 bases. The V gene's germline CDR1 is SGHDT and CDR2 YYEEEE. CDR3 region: CASSQVRGGSEKLFF. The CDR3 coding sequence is TGTGCCAGCAGCCAGGTGCGAGGGGGCAGTGAAAAACTGTTTTTT.

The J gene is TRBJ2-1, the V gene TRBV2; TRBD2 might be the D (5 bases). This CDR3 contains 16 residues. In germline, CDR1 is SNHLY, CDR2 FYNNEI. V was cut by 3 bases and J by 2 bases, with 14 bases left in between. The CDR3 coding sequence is TGTGCCAGCAGTGAGGTCAGGCGGGCCACCTACAATGAGCAGTTCTTC. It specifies CASSEVRRATYNEQFF. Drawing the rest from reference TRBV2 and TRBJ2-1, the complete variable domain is EPEVTQTPSHQVTQMGQEVILRCVPISNHLYFYWYRQILGQKVEFLVSFYNNEISEKSEIFDDQFSVERPDGSNFTLKIRSTKLEDSAMYFCASSEVRRATYNEQFFGPGTRLTVL.

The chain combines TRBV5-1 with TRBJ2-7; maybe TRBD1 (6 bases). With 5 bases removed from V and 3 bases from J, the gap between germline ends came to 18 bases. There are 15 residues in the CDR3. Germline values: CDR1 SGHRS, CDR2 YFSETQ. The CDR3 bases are TGCGCCAGCAGATCAAGTCAGGGGCCGATCTACGAGCAGTACTTC. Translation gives CASRSSQGPIYEQYF.

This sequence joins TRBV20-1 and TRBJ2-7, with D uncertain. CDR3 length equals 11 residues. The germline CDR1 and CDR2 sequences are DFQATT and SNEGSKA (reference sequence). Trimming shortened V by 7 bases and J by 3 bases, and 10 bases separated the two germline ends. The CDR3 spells CSVTSRYEQYF. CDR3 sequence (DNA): TGCAGTGTCACTTCGCGCTACGAGCAGTACTTC.

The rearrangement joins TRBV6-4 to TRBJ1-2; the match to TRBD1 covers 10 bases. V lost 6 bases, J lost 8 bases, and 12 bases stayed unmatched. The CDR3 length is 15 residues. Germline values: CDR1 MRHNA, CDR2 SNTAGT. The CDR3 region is CASRRSGQGVGGYTF. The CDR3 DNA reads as TGTGCCAGCAGGAGAAGTGGACAGGGGGTAGGGGGCTACACCTTC.